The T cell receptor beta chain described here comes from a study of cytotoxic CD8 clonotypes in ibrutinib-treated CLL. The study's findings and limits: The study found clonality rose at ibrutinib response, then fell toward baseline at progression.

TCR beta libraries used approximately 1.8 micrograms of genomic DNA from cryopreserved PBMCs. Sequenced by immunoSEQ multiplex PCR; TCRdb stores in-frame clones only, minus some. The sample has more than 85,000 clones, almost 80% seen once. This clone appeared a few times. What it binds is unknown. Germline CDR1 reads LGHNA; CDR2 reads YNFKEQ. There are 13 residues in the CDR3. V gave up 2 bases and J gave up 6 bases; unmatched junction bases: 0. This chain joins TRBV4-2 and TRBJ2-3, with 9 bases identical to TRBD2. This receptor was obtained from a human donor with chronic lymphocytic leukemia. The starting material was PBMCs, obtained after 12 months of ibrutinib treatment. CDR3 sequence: CASSQTSGDTQYF. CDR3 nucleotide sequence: TGTGCCAGCAGCCAAACTAGCGGGGATACGCAGTATTTT.